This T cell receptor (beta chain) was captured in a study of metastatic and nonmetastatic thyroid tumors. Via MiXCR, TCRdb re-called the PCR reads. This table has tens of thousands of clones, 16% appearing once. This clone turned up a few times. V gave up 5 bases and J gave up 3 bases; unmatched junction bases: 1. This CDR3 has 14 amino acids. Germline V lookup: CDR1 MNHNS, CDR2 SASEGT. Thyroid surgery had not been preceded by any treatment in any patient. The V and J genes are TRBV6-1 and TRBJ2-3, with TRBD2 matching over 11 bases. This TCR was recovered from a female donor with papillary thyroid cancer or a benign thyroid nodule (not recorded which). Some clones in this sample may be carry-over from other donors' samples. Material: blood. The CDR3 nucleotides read TGTGCCAGCAGTATAGCGGGAGGGACAGATACGCAGTATTTT. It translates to CASSIAGGTDTQYF.